This T cell receptor (beta chain) was recovered during a study of immune heterogeneity within non-small cell lung tumors. Template input was genomic DNA from bulk tumor (around 630 ng per sample). Each primary tumor yielded several biopsies, collected far apart from one another at surgery. Each patient presented with untreated, newly diagnosed non-small cell lung cancer and received curative surgery. Individuals who provided samples were patients with newly diagnosed non-small cell lung cancer who were having surgery with curative intent. Study-level results: Alongside site-unique high-frequency clones, identical dominant CDR3 beta clonotypes recurred across tumor sites within a patient. Local tumor mutational burden, with an R of about 0.34, correlated moderately but significantly with local T-cell clonality. Individual patients' high-frequency T-cell receptor beta clonotypes were largely distinct from one another.

TCR beta CDR3 regions came from multiplex PCR with 32 forward V and 13 reverse J primers. TCRdb used MiXCR to reprocess the multiplex PCR reads, holding one entry per CDR3 protein. Found here are about 11,000 distinct CDR3 sequences, 25% to 30% of them singletons; the top ten hold approximately 13%. In its sample, this clonotype is medium-sized. What it binds is not known. CDR3 length: 14 amino acids. V lost 9 bases and J 2 bases, leaving 13 bases between the germline ends. Germline CDR1 and CDR2: LNHDA and SQIVND (reference sequence). The V call is TRBV19, the J call TRBJ2-2; D possibly corresponds to TRBD2 (5 bases). Sequenced sample: lung tumor tissue. The clonotype comes from a man aged 45-65 years with non-small cell lung cancer. DNA of the CDR3: TGTGCCAGCGACCGCGGAGGCAACACCGGGGAGCTGTTTTTT. Translating it yields CASDRGGNTGELFF.